Each of the 12 T cell receptor beta chains below was sequenced from the same sample in a study of T-cell memory formation after mild COVID-19 (dated by TCRdb to about 2021). Libraries came from 5' RACE. Sequencing relied on an Illumina NovaSeq 6000. TCRdb's own reprocessing of the public reads used fastp at Q25 and MiXCR and kept productive beta chains. Each CDR3 protein gets just one entry, which takes the most common genes and DNA from the rows behind it. Present in this sample are some 180,000 distinct CDR3 sequences, less than 20% of which were seen just once. The ten most abundant clones make up roughly 3.7% of the sample. Sequenced input: PBMCs or a T cell subset sorted from them (not recorded which). The receptors were sampled from a young man who had mild COVID-19 (a few samples of this study predate the infection). The sample titles of this study are shuffled in the database, so cell type and time point are left out; the donor was told from shared clones.

The sample holds a few counts of this clonotype. This sequence joins TRBV30 and TRBJ2-2, with TRBD1 identical over 7 bases. Germline V CDR1 and CDR2: GTSNPN, SVGIG (reference sequence). CDR3 length: 13 residues. Trimming took 2 bases from V and 6 from J; bases not matched to a gene: 3. This chain's CDR3 is CAWSPQGAGELFF. For the CDR3, the DNA is TGTGCCTGGAGTCCTCAGGGGGCCGGGGAGCTGTTTTTT.

The V call is TRBV7-2, the J call TRBJ2-5, with D perhaps TRBD1 or TRBD2 (5 bases each). V was shortened by 5 bases and J by 2 bases, with 21 bases between the two germline ends. Germline assignment: CDR1 SGHTA and CDR2 FQGNSA. This CDR3 is 17 amino acids long. CDR3 region: CASSQRDAAKLQETQYF. The CDR3, as DNA: TGTGCCAGCAGCCAACGGGACGCGGCAAAGCTTCAAGAGACCCAGTACTTC. The variable domain in full, with the rest retrieved from reference TRBV7-2 and TRBJ2-5, is GAGVSQSPSNKVTEKGKDVELRCDPISGHTALYWYRQSLGQGLEFLIYFQGNSAPDKSGLPSDRFSAERTGGSVSTLTIQRTQQEDSAVYLCASSQRDAAKLQETQYFGPGTRLLVL.

CDR3 in amino acids: CASSLQGLNTGELFF. DNA for the CDR3: TGTGCCAGCAGCTTGCAAGGCTTGAACACCGGGGAGCTGTTTTTT. The chain recombines TRBV7-2 with TRBJ2-2; D unclear. This CDR3 contains 15 residues. Trimming removed 3 bases from V and 1 base from J, with 9 bases in between. The germline V gene encodes CDR1 SGHTA and CDR2 FQGNSA.

The rearrangement links TRBV5-1 to TRBJ2-1, with 7 positions matching TRBD1. The CDR3 length is 16 residues. Germline values: CDR1 SGHRS, CDR2 YFSETQ. The ends lost 4 bases at V and 0 bases at J; junction bases unmatched: 7. CDR3 amino acids: CASSGGQISSYNEQFF. CDR3 sequence (DNA): TGCGCCAGCAGCGGGGGACAGATAAGCTCCTACAATGAGCAGTTCTTC.

This clonotype appeared a few times. The J gene is TRBJ2-3, the V gene TRBV7-2, with 9 bases that match TRBD2. This CDR3 has 16 residues. Germline assignment: CDR1 SGHTA and CDR2 FQGNSA. Unmatched junction bases numbered 11, after V lost 5 bases and J lost 5 bases. This CDR3 reads CASSPRRGGAIDTQYF. The CDR3, as DNA: TGTGCCAGCAGCCCCCGCCGCGGGGGGGCCATAGATACGCAGTATTTT.

This rearrangement joins TRBV6-2 or TRBV6-3 to TRBJ1-1; D call uncertain. There are 13 residues in the CDR3. Germline CDR1 is MNHEY and CDR2 is SVGEGT. V was pared by 5 bases and J by 1 base, with 8 bases between. CDR3 sequence: CASSQRRNTEAFF. In nucleotides, the CDR3 is TGTGCCAGCAGTCAGAGACGGAACACTGAAGCTTTCTTT.

The V gene is TRBV6-2 or TRBV6-3, the J gene TRBJ2-3; 8 bases map to TRBD1. The V and J ends lost 4 bases and 1 base, in that order; junction bases with no gene match: 7. Germline values: CDR1 MNHEY, CDR2 SVGEGT. The CDR3 loop spans 16 amino acids. The CDR3: CASSFLTGVGTDTQYF. The CDR3 DNA follows: TGTGCCAGCAGTTTCCTGACAGGGGTTGGCACAGATACGCAGTATTTT.

The V and J genes are TRBV7-9 and TRBJ2-3; D is ambiguous. Germline CDR1 reads SEHNR; CDR2 reads FQNEAQ (reference sequence). V dropped 5 bases and J dropped 0 bases, with 6 bases sitting between them. The CDR3 is made up of 13 amino acids. The CDR3 sequence is CASSATSTDTQYF. For the CDR3, the DNA is TGTGCCAGCAGCGCAACTAGCACAGATACGCAGTATTTT.

This clonotype appeared a few times. The gene calls are TRBV5-1 and TRBJ1-3, with a possible D match to TRBD1 (6 bases). Germline loops: CDR1 SGHRS, CDR2 YFSETQ. The CDR3 spans 15 residues. The germline V and J ends were trimmed by 1 base and 0 bases, with 8 bases remaining between them. The CDR3: CASSLQGSSGNTIYF. CDR3 in DNA: TGCGCCAGCAGCTTGCAGGGGTCCTCTGGAAACACCATATATTTT.

In its sample, this clonotype was seen a few times. This sequence joins TRBV5-1 and TRBJ1-1; 8 positions agree with TRBD1. With V trimmed by 1 base and J by 8 bases, 10 bases remained unmatched. CDR1 is SGHRS and CDR2 is YFSETQ in the germline V gene. CDR3 length: 15 residues. CDR3 bases: TGCGCCAGCAGCTTGATGACAGGGGCGAACTCCGAAGCTTTCTTT. As protein: CASSLMTGANSEAFF.

The chain employs TRBV7-9 and TRBJ2-3; D gene ambiguous. The CDR3 sequence is 16 residues long. The V and J ends lost 3 bases and 6 bases respectively, with 19 bases between them. CDR1 is SEHNR, CDR2 FQNEAQ, per germline (reference sequence). CDR3: CASSFSLSYGFDTQYF. CDR3 nucleotides: TGTGCCAGCAGCTTTAGTCTGTCCTACGGTTTCGATACGCAGTATTTT.

This clonotype was detected a few times. This chain joins TRBV7-2 and TRBJ1-6, with 7 nucleotides matching TRBD1. Germline V CDR1 and CDR2: SGHTA, FQGNSA. This CDR3 has 16 residues. Unmatched junction bases numbered 7, after V lost 0 bases and J lost 8 bases. Here the CDR3 DNA reads TGTGCCAGCAGCTTAGCCAGGGGGTCTAGGGATTCACCCCTCCACTTT. This translates into CASSLARGSRDSPLHF.